This TCR beta chain was found in a study of CD8 T cells in ankylosing spondylitis (dated by TCRdb to about 2017). In the study overall: T cell receptor beta repertoires were profiled in healthy donors and ankylosing spondylitis patients so that disease-linked TCR variants could be found. The full study cohort comprised roughly 24 ankylosing spondylitis patients and some 100 healthy donors. Peripheral blood samples were taken, and synovial fluid was additionally collected from ankylosing spondylitis patients. Results the study describes overall, beyond this receptor: The disease-linked clones showed a CD8+ phenotype and occurred at relatively low frequencies in peripheral blood. Blood from ankylosing spondylitis patients appeared to be characterized by a TCR beta motif composed of eight highly homologous amino acid variants. The disease-linked clones were reported to be significantly enriched in matched synovial fluid samples from ankylosing spondylitis patients. Some motif variants were previously reported in synovial fluid and blood of reactive arthritis patients, suggesting common disease-initiation mechanisms.

V and J lose 1 base and 0 bases, and a span of 15 bases separates them. Including cysteine and phenylalanine, the CDR3 has 17 amino acids. The CDR3 DNA has 51 bases and is translated from base 1. CDR1 SGHVS and CDR2 FQNEAQ are derived from the germline V gene. The instrument given in TCRdb is Illumina HiSeq 2500. Quantitative 5'-RACE with molecular barcodes was the method used to prepare the TCR beta libraries. Per the original workflow: Disease-linked TCR variants were identified with a new computational method built on a probabilistic model of VDJ rearrangement. TCRdb applied fastp at Q25 and MiXCR to the public reads, then kept only in-frame beta chains. Each CDR3 protein gets just one entry, which takes the most common genes and DNA from the rows behind it. The V and J calls follow TCRdb's processing rather than the paper's. For this sample there are 350,000 or so distinct CDR3 sequences; more than 9% appear just once. The top ten clonotypes cover about 10% of the sample.

Comment on this clonotype: Its antigen is currently not known. Base qualities are not at hand, and no much larger clone is one base apart.

The clonotype comes from a female donor with ankylosing spondylitis or in good health (not recorded which). The V and J segments used are TRBV7-8 and TRBJ1-2, and the D gene may be TRBD1, 6 bases matching. Sequencing was done on a sample of blood, either unsorted or a sorted T cell fraction (not recorded which). For the CDR3, the sequence is CASSLGASGVANYGYTF. The DNA sequence follows: TGTGCCAGCAGCTTAGGGGCCTCAGGGGTAGCTAACTATGGCTACACCTTC.